A selection of T cell receptor beta chains follows, all from one sample in a study of blood T cell repertoires in COVID-19. Produced via immunoSEQ multiplex PCR; TCRdb's table is partial and in-frame only. This sample yields more than 95,000 clones, of which 85% to 90% are seen a single time; over 25% belongs to the top ten. The sample was peripheral blood. These receptors came from a woman aged 80 or over with acute or convalescent COVID-19. The CDR3 runs from the conserved cysteine through the conserved F or W. A D gene is named only where the DNA matches it firmly. Clone size is not always given. Where it is, it says once, few, many or a class for expanded clones.

J,size,V,D,DNA,CDR3
TRBJ1-5,.,TRBV3-1/TRBV3-2,.,TGTGCCAGCAGCCCCCCGGGTGGTCAGCCCCAGCATTTT,CASSPPGGQPQHF
TRBJ1-2,.,TRBV2,.,TGTGCCAGCAGTCAGTATGAGGGATACACCTTC,CASSQYEGYTF
TRBJ2-7,.,TRBV12-3/TRBV12-4,TRBD1,TGTGCCAGCACCAGGGACAGCTCCTACGAGCAGTACTTC,CASTRDSSYEQYF
TRBJ1-5,.,TRBV19,.,TGTGCCAGTAGTATAGTAGCCAGGGGAACCCTTAGCAATCAGCCCCAGCATTTT,CASSIVARGTLSNQPQHF
TRBJ2-7,.,TRBV28,.,TGTGCCAGCAGTTCTGCCTCCGAGGCGGGGCTGAACGAGCAGTACTTC,CASSSASEAGLNEQYF
TRBJ1-1,.,TRBV3-1/TRBV3-2,.,TGTGCCAGCAGCCAAGGCGTCGGGGTACAAGCTTTCTTT,CASSQGVGVQAFF
TRBJ1-6,.,TRBV27,TRBD1,TGTGCCAGCAGCCCCCGGGACAGCACCCTCCACTTT,CASSPRDSTLHF
TRBJ2-1,.,TRBV5-4,.,TGTGCCAGCAGCATAAGGGGGGGTGAGCAGTTCTTC,CASSIRGGEQFF
TRBJ1-1,.,TRBV6-5,.,TGTGCCAGCAGTTACTCGAGTAGGAACACTGAAGCTTTCTTT,CASSYSSRNTEAFF
TRBJ1-2,few,TRBV29-1,.,TGCAGCGTCAGGGTGCAGGACGGCTATGGCTACACCTTC,CSVRVQDGYGYTF
TRBJ1-2,.,TRBV5-4,TRBD1,TGTGCCAGCAGGGCAGGGGGCCAGAGGATTGGCTACACCTTC,CASRAGGQRIGYTF
TRBJ1-3,.,TRBV5-1,.,TGCGCCAGCAGCTCCGCGACAGGCCTTGGAAACACCATATATTTT,CASSSATGLGNTIYF
TRBJ1-2,.,TRBV4-3,.,TGCGCCAGCAGCCAAGTCCAGGCAGAGATCTATGGCTACACCTTC,CASSQVQAEIYGYTF
TRBJ1-4,.,TRBV7-2,.,TGTGCCAGCAGCTCTAGACTTGGGGCCGGAAAACTGTTTTTT,CASSSRLGAGKLFF
TRBJ1-2,.,TRBV3-1/TRBV3-2,.,TGTGCCAGCAGCCAAGGAGACAGAAACTATGGCTACACCTTC,CASSQGDRNYGYTF
TRBJ2-5,.,TRBV5-1,.,TGCGCCAGCAGTCTGGGGGGGCTGCAAGAGACCCAGTACTTC,CASSLGGLQETQYF
TRBJ1-6,.,TRBV4-3,TRBD1,TGCGCCAGCAGCCAAGCTACAGGGGGCGCGACCACCTATAATTCACCCCTCCACTTT,CASSQATGGATTYNSPLHF
TRBJ2-7,.,TRBV12-3/TRBV12-4,TRBD1,TGTGCCAGCAGGCGGGACAGGTTCTACGAGCAGTACTTC,CASRRDRFYEQYF
TRBJ1-2,.,TRBV25-1,.,TGTGCCAGCAGTGGGGAACCGGGGGTTAACTATGGCTACACCTTC,CASSGEPGVNYGYTF
TRBJ1-1,.,TRBV18,.,TGTGCCAGCTCACAACTTGGCAAACTAGAAACTGAAGCTTTCTTT,CASSQLGKLETEAFF
TRBJ2-3,.,TRBV28,TRBD2,TGTGCCAGCAGTTTTCTACGTGGCGGGGGGACAGATACGCAGTATTTT,CASSFLRGGGTDTQYF
TRBJ2-2,.,TRBV7-3,TRBD2,TGTGCCAGCAGCTTTACTAGCGGGGGGAACACCGGGGAGCTGTTTTTT,CASSFTSGGNTGELFF
TRBJ1-2,.,TRBV6-6,.,TGTGCCAGCAGTTACCCGTTCTATGGCTACACCTTC,CASSYPFYGYTF
TRBJ1-1,few,TRBV6-1,.,TGTGCCAGCAGTGAAACGGTCGGTACGACTGAAGCTTTCTTT,CASSETVGTTEAFF
TRBJ1-4,.,TRBV7-2,.,TGTGCCAGCAGCTTAGGCAGGGCTAATGAAAAACTGTTTTTT,CASSLGRANEKLFF
TRBJ2-3,.,TRBV15,TRBD2,TGTGCCACCAGCCCCGGGACTAGCGGCACAGATACGCAGTATTTT,CATSPGTSGTDTQYF
TRBJ1-2,.,TRBV19,.,TGTGCCAGTAGTACCACAGGGAGGGAGAACTATGGCTACACCTTC,CASSTTGRENYGYTF
TRBJ2-7,.,TRBV5-1,TRBD1,TGCGCCAGCAGCTTGAGGTGGACAGGGGACGAGCAGTACTTC,CASSLRWTGDEQYF
TRBJ1-1,.,TRBV25-1,.,TGTGCCAGCAGTGGGGAGGACACTGAAGCTTTCTTT,CASSGEDTEAFF
TRBJ1-1,.,TRBV5-4,.,TGTGCCAGCAGCTTGGCGGTAGGGGTGAACACTGAAGCTTTCTTT,CASSLAVGVNTEAFF
TRBJ2-6,.,TRBV6-5,.,TGTGCCAGCAGCCCCCCGGGGGCTGGGGCCAACGTCCTGACTTTC,CASSPPGAGANVLTF
TRBJ2-3,.,TRBV6-5,.,TGTGCCAGCAGGCGAGACAGGATTTTACATACGCAGTATTTT,CASRRDRILHTQYF
TRBJ2-7,few,TRBV5-4,TRBD2,TGTGCCAGCAGCTTGACTAGCGACTCCTACGAGCAGTACTTC,CASSLTSDSYEQYF
TRBJ1-1,once,TRBV9,.,TGTGCCAGCAGCGTAGGATTCGGTGTAACTGAAGCTTTCTTT,CASSVGFGVTEAFF
TRBJ2-5,.,TRBV6-6,TRBD2,TGTGCCAGCAGTTACTCCGGACTAGGACAGTACTTC,CASSYSGLGQYF
TRBJ1-1,.,TRBV27,.,TGTGCCAGCAGCTACGCACGGACAGTAAAGAACACTGAAGCTTTCTTT,CASSYARTVKNTEAFF
TRBJ1-6,few,TRBV2,TRBD1,TGTGCCAGCCTGGGACAGAAAAATTCACCCCTCCACTTT,CASLGQKNSPLHF
TRBJ1-1,.,TRBV3-1/TRBV3-2,TRBD1,TGTGCCAGCAGCTTACGATCGGGGACAGGGGTTACTGAAGCTTTCTTT,CASSLRSGTGVTEAFF
TRBJ1-2,.,TRBV2,.,TGTGCCAGCACCTCCCTCGGGAGGGGCGTCGGCTACACCTTC,CASTSLGRGVGYTF
TRBJ1-6,.,TRBV27,.,TGTGCCAGCAGTTTGAGTTCAGGGTTTAATTCACCCCTCCACTTT,CASSLSSGFNSPLHF
TRBJ1-6,.,TRBV6-5,TRBD1,TGTGCCAGCAACGACAGGGGAGGTTCACCCCTCCACTTT,CASNDRGGSPLHF
TRBJ1-2,.,TRBV7-2,.,TGTGCCAGCAGCTTAGTCCAGGGATCCTATGGCTACACCTTC,CASSLVQGSYGYTF
TRBJ1-4,.,TRBV5-4,.,TGTGCCAGCAGCTTATTCGGGCAGGGCAATGAAAAACTGTTTTTT,CASSLFGQGNEKLFF
TRBJ2-2,.,TRBV9,.,TGTGCCAGCAGCAATACCGCGTTTGCGGGCGGCGGGGAGCTGTTTTTT,CASSNTAFAGGGELFF
TRBJ1-5,.,TRBV2,.,TGTGCCAGCAGCCAGGGAGGCGGCAATCAGCCCCAGCATTTT,CASSQGGGNQPQHF
TRBJ2-5,.,TRBV12-5,.,TGTGCTAGTGGTTTTTCAGGGCTCCCGCCGTACCAAGAGACCCAGTACTTC,CASGFSGLPPYQETQYF
TRBJ1-5,.,TRBV19,.,TGTGCCAGTAGTATGGTGTCAGGATCTCAGCCCCAGCATTTT,CASSMVSGSQPQHF
TRBJ1-1,.,TRBV2,.,TGTGCCAGCAGGGTGAGGGTTTTGAACACTGAAGCTTTCTTT,CASRVRVLNTEAFF
TRBJ1-2,.,TRBV9,.,TGTGCCAGCCCCGTGGGGAGATTTAGAGGCTACACCTTC,CASPVGRFRGYTF
TRBJ2-1,.,TRBV19,TRBD2,TGTGCCAGTAGCCTTGGGGGTAGCGGGGGCCCTTACAATGAGCAGTTCTTC,CASSLGGSGGPYNEQFF
TRBJ2-6,.,TRBV9,TRBD1,TGTGCCAGCAGCGTAGGGCGAGACAGGGTTACATCCTCTGGGGCCAACGTCCTGACTTTC,CASSVGRDRVTSSGANVLTF
TRBJ1-1,.,TRBV6-6,TRBD1,TGTGCCAGCAGTTACCAAGGGGGCAACACTGAAGCTTTCTTT,CASSYQGGNTEAFF
TRBJ2-3,.,TRBV5-1,.,TGCGCCAGCCACCCCTTAAGTCGGGGAGTCACAGATACGCAGTATTTT,CASHPLSRGVTDTQYF
TRBJ1-1,.,TRBV7-3,.,TGTGCCAGCAGCCCCGGAGGTGTTATAAACACTGAAGCTTTCTTT,CASSPGGVINTEAFF
TRBJ1-2,once,TRBV20-1,TRBD1,TGCAGTGCCTTCGACAGGGCTGGCTACACCTTC,CSAFDRAGYTF
TRBJ2-1,.,TRBV13,TRBD2,TGTGCCAGCAGCCTTGGGACTATCGGGGCCAATGAGCAGTTCTTC,CASSLGTIGANEQFF
TRBJ1-4,.,TRBV21-1,.,TGTGCCAGCAGCAAAGGGAGGACAGGGGCAACTAATGAAAAACTGTTTTTT,CASSKGRTGATNEKLFF